A selection of T cell receptor beta chains follows, all from one sample in a study of human T cells and chemical hapten exposure. TCRdb reprocessed the RACE reads with MiXCR, giving one entry per CDR3 protein. The table lists approximately 350,000 distinct CDR3 sequences, 6% to 8.5% of them singletons. The source material was whole blood, sampled in connection with sensitization to the hapten diphenylcyclopropenone (DPC). These receptors originate from a woman younger than 35 with alopecia areata. Some clones in this sample may be carry-over from other donors' samples. CDR3s include the opening cysteine and the closing phenylalanine or tryptophan. The order of the fields is V gene, J gene, CDR3 length, clone size, D gene, CDR3 protein, CDR3 DNA. A D gene is named only where the DNA matches it firmly. Size values are once, few and many counts, or a class for expanded clones, and some rows have none.

v_call: TRBV7-6; j_call: TRBJ2-3; cdr3_length: 16; clone_size: -; d_call: -; cdr3_aa: CASSPKPGPPPDTQYF; cdr3_nt: TGTGCCAGCAGCCCTAAACCAGGACCCCCGCCAGATACGCAGTATTTT
v_call: TRBV27; j_call: TRBJ1-2; cdr3_length: 14; clone_size: few; d_call: -; cdr3_aa: CASSPQTGHYGYTF; cdr3_nt: TGTGCCAGCAGTCCCCAAACAGGGCACTATGGCTACACCTTC
v_call: TRBV7-8; j_call: TRBJ1-2; cdr3_length: 15; clone_size: -; d_call: -; cdr3_aa: CASTPRGDFGYGYTF; cdr3_nt: TGTGCCAGCACCCCAAGGGGGGACTTTGGGTATGGCTACACCTTC
v_call: TRBV2; j_call: TRBJ2-3; cdr3_length: 14; clone_size: -; d_call: -; cdr3_aa: CASSERDHTDTQYF; cdr3_nt: TGTGCCAGCAGTGAAAGGGATCACACAGATACGCAGTATTTT
v_call: TRBV18; j_call: TRBJ1-4; cdr3_length: 13; clone_size: -; d_call: -; cdr3_aa: CASSPSTNEKLFF; cdr3_nt: TGTGCCAGCTCACCATCAACTAATGAAAAACTGTTTTTT
v_call: TRBV6-1; j_call: TRBJ2-1; cdr3_length: 13; clone_size: -; d_call: -; cdr3_aa: CATRGGGNNEQFF; cdr3_nt: TGTGCCACAAGGGGCGGGGGCAACAATGAGCAGTTCTTC
v_call: TRBV7-8; j_call: TRBJ1-1; cdr3_length: 15; clone_size: few; d_call: -; cdr3_aa: CASSLAAAGLTEAFF; cdr3_nt: TGTGCCAGCAGCTTAGCGGCGGCCGGGCTCACTGAAGCTTTCTTT
v_call: TRBV27; j_call: TRBJ2-7; cdr3_length: 14; clone_size: -; d_call: -; cdr3_aa: CASSLYGDSYEQYF; cdr3_nt: TGTGCCAGCAGTTTATATGGGGACTCCTACGAGCAGTACTTC
v_call: TRBV12-3/TRBV12-4; j_call: TRBJ2-1; cdr3_length: 16; clone_size: -; d_call: TRBD2; cdr3_aa: CASSTTSGALYNEQFF; cdr3_nt: TGTGCCAGCAGTACGACTAGCGGGGCCCTATACAATGAGCAGTTCTTC
v_call: TRBV7-2; j_call: TRBJ2-2; cdr3_length: 15; clone_size: -; d_call: -; cdr3_aa: CASSLGALDTGELFF; cdr3_nt: TGTGCCAGCAGCTTAGGTGCTTTGGACACCGGGGAGCTGTTTTTT
v_call: TRBV14; j_call: TRBJ2-3; cdr3_length: 14; clone_size: many; d_call: -; cdr3_aa: CASSPGFATDTQYF; cdr3_nt: TGTGCCAGCAGCCCAGGGTTTGCCACAGATACGCAGTATTTT
v_call: TRBV6-6; j_call: TRBJ2-5; cdr3_length: 10; clone_size: few; d_call: -; cdr3_aa: CAVSQETQYF; cdr3_nt: TGTGCCGTCAGCCAAGAGACCCAGTACTTC
v_call: TRBV20-1; j_call: TRBJ1-2; cdr3_length: 12; clone_size: many; d_call: -; cdr3_aa: CSARDLTENYTF; cdr3_nt: TGCAGTGCTAGAGATCTTACGGAGAACTACACCTTC
v_call: TRBV7-6; j_call: TRBJ2-5; cdr3_length: 17; clone_size: few; d_call: TRBD2; cdr3_aa: CASSLAHSGGAGETQYF; cdr3_nt: TGTGCCAGCAGCTTAGCGCATAGCGGGGGGGCTGGAGAGACCCAGTACTTC
v_call: TRBV6-2/TRBV6-3; j_call: TRBJ2-3; cdr3_length: 13; clone_size: -; d_call: -; cdr3_aa: CASNLGQLDTQYF; cdr3_nt: TGTGCCAGCAACCTAGGGCAGTTAGATACGCAGTATTTT
v_call: TRBV10-3; j_call: TRBJ1-2; cdr3_length: 15; clone_size: few; d_call: TRBD1; cdr3_aa: CAISESRDRGGGYTF; cdr3_nt: TGTGCCATCAGTGAGTCCCGGGACAGGGGAGGTGGCTACACCTTC
v_call: TRBV20-1; j_call: TRBJ2-3; cdr3_length: 15; clone_size: -; d_call: -; cdr3_aa: CSAPLLALGTDTQYF; cdr3_nt: TGCAGTGCCCCCCTACTAGCTCTCGGGACAGATACGCAGTATTTT
v_call: TRBV2; j_call: TRBJ2-3; cdr3_length: 15; clone_size: many; d_call: TRBD1; cdr3_aa: CASRIRTGGPDTQYF; cdr3_nt: TGTGCCAGCAGAATCAGGACAGGTGGCCCAGATACGCAGTATTTT
v_call: TRBV27; j_call: TRBJ2-5; cdr3_length: 15; clone_size: -; d_call: -; cdr3_aa: CASSMGGIDRETQYF; cdr3_nt: TGTGCCAGCAGTATGGGAGGAATTGATCGGGAGACCCAGTACTTC
v_call: TRBV6-1; j_call: TRBJ1-4; cdr3_length: 15; clone_size: many; d_call: -; cdr3_aa: CASSEPPGNNEKLFF; cdr3_nt: TGTGCCAGCAGTGAACCCCCAGGAAATAATGAAAAACTGTTTTTT
v_call: TRBV6-2/TRBV6-3; j_call: TRBJ2-1; cdr3_length: 15; clone_size: many; d_call: TRBD2; cdr3_aa: CASSYMSSGANEQFF; cdr3_nt: TGTGCCAGCAGTTATATGTCTAGCGGGGCGAATGAGCAGTTCTTC
v_call: TRBV4-1; j_call: TRBJ2-1; cdr3_length: 16; clone_size: many; d_call: TRBD2; cdr3_aa: CASSQEVAGGPREQFF; cdr3_nt: TGCGCCAGCAGCCAAGAGGTAGCGGGGGGGCCTCGCGAGCAGTTCTTC